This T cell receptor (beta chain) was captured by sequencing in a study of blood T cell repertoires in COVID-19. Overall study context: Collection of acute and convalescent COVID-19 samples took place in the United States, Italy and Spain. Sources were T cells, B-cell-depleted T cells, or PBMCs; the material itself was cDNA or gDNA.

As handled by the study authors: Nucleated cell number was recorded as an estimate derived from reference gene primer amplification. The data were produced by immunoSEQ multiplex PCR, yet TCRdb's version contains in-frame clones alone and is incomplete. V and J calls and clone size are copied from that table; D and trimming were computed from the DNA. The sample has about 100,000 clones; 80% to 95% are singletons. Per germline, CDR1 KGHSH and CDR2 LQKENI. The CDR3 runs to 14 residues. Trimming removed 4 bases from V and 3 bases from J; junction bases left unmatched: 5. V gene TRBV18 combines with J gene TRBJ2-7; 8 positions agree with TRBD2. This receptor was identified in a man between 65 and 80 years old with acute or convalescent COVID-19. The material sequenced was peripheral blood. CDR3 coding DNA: TGTGCCAGCTCACAACTAGCGGACTTCTACGAGCAGTACTTC. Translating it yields CASSQLADFYEQYF. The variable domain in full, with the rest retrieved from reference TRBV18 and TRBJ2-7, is NAGVMQNPRHLVRRRGQEARLRCSPMKGHSHVYWYRQLPEEGLKFMVYLQKENIIDESGMPKERFSAEFPKEGPSILRIQQVVRGDSAAYFCASSQLADFYEQYFGPGTRLTVT.